These 14 T cell receptor beta chains were all obtained from the same sample, sequenced in a study of OX40 agonist ivuxolimab in advanced cancers. TCRdb's table, derived via immunoSEQ multiplex PCR, lists solely in-frame clones and lacks some. The sample holds 50,000 to 70,000 clones, around 86% seen once. Sequenced here: CD4+ or CD8+ T cells sorted from blood, sampled in a trial of the OX40 agonist ivuxolimab. The receptors here all came from an adult with an advanced solid tumor such as melanoma, head and neck, liver or kidney cancer.

As DNA, the CDR3 is TGTGCCAGCAGCGAAGACAGGCTCGGGGCCTACGAGCAGTACTTC. Protein sequence: CASSEDRLGAYEQYF. The chain carries TRBV7-8 and TRBJ2-7; tentatively, D is TRBD1 (6 bases). V was shortened by 5 bases and J by 2 bases, with 16 bases between the two germline ends. In germline, CDR1 is SGHVS, CDR2 FQNEAQ. CDR3 length: 15 residues.

This clone has only a few counts. The rearrangement uses TRBV27 and TRBJ2-2, with 11 bases lining up with TRBD1. The CDR3 consists of 15 residues. The J segment lost 3 bases and the V segment lost 5 bases, leaving 2 bases of the junction unmatched. Germline CDR1 and CDR2: MNHEY and SMNVEV (reference sequence). The CDR3 sequence: CASSRDRGDTGELFF. CDR3 in DNA: TGTGCCAGCAGTAGGGACAGGGGGGACACCGGGGAGCTGTTTTTT.

The V and J genes are TRBV19 and TRBJ2-2; D remains ambiguous. This CDR3 contains 14 residues. Per germline, CDR1 LNHDA and CDR2 SQIVND (reference sequence). V dropped 1 base and J dropped 3 bases, with 6 bases sitting between them. The DNA of the CDR3 is TGTGCCAGTAGTATAGCCCAATACACCGGGGAGCTGTTTTTT. This codes for CASSIAQYTGELFF.

This CDR3 reads CAISESQLNEKLFF. The CDR3 bases are TGTGCCATCAGTGAGTCGCAGCTTAATGAAAAACTGTTTTTT. The chain recombines TRBV10-3 with TRBJ1-4, with unresolved D. The CDR3 length is 14 residues. The V and J ends lost 0 bases and 4 bases respectively, with 6 bases between them. The germline V gene has CDR1 ENHRY and CDR2 SYGVKD.

The chain carries TRBV28 and TRBJ2-3; 10 positions agree with TRBD2. The CDR3 is 15 residues long. After removal of 5 bases from V and 4 bases from J, the junction contained 6 bases not matched to a gene. Germline V gene data show CDR1 as MDHEN and CDR2 as SYDVKM. For the CDR3, the DNA is TGTGCCAGCAGTCCTAGCGGGAGAGGGGCAGATACGCAGTATTTT. It encodes CASSPSGRGADTQYF.

The chain links TRBV21-1 to TRBJ2-1; TRBD2, the table's D call, lacks a check against the DNA. TRBV21-1 is a pseudogene. The CDR3 spans 12 residues. The CDR3 DNA follows: TGTGCCAGCAGCAAAGATTTGAGAGAGCAGTTCTTC. As protein: CASSKDLREQFF.

The CDR3 here is CASSSRLADTQYF. CDR3 bases: TGTGCCAGCAGTTCTCGACTAGCCGATACGCAGTATTTT. This chain links TRBV6-1 with TRBJ2-3, with 7 positions matching TRBD2. Germline loops: CDR1 MNHNS, CDR2 SASEGT. CDR3 length equals 13 residues. The trim removed 5 bases at V and 6 bases at J, leaving 5 bases unmatched.

The rearrangement joins TRBV5-1 to TRBJ2-1; D is undetermined. From germline, CDR1 is SGHRS and CDR2 YFSETQ. The CDR3 covers 13 residues. Trimming cost V 2 bases and J 5 bases, with 8 bases left between them. The CDR3 DNA reads TGCGCCAGCAGCTTCGAACCAAACAATGAGCAGTTCTTC. Translating it yields CASSFEPNNEQFF. Based on the CDR3 plus reference TRBV5-1 and TRBJ2-1, the full variable domain is KAGVTQTPRYLIKTRGQQVTLSCSPISGHRSVSWYQQTPGQGLQFLFEYFSETQRNKGNFPGRFSGRQFSNSRSEMNVSTLELGDSALYLCASSFEPNNEQFFGPGTRLTVL.

The rearrangement uses TRBV15 and TRBJ2-3; 7 bases line up with TRBD2. Germline CDR1 and CDR2: LNHNV and YYDKDF (reference sequence). V was clipped by 4 bases and J by 0 bases; unmatched bases: 7. The CDR3 contains 16 residues. In DNA, the CDR3 is TGTGCCACCAGCACCCGACTAGCACAAAGCACAGATACGCAGTATTTT. Translated, it gives CATSTRLAQSTDTQYF.

The chain recombines TRBV29-1 with TRBJ2-1; TRBD1 matches at 8 bases. Losses at the gene ends were 2 bases for V and 8 bases for J; bases not matched to a gene: 2. The CDR3 has 12 amino acids. Germline V gene lookup returns CDR1 SQVTM and CDR2 ANQGSEA. The CDR3 protein is CSVERTGHEQFF. The CDR3 DNA reads as TGCAGCGTTGAAAGGACAGGGCATGAGCAGTTCTTC.

The rearrangement uses TRBV18 and TRBJ1-4, with D maybe TRBD1 (5 bases). The CDR3 spans 16 residues. CDR1 is KGHSH and CDR2 is LQKENI in the germline V gene. With 3 bases removed from V and 0 bases from J, the gap between germline ends came to 11 bases. The CDR3 here is CASSPGQETTNEKLFF. Written as DNA, the CDR3 is TGTGCCAGCTCACCTGGACAAGAAACAACTAATGAAAAACTGTTTTTT.

The V and J genes are TRBV30 and TRBJ2-1, with 9 bases matching TRBD1. The CDR3 runs to 12 residues. J gave up 10 bases and V 3 bases, and 4 bases lay outside the gene matches. Germline CDR1 and CDR2: GTSNPN and SVGIG (reference sequence). The CDR3 nucleotides read TGTGCCTGGAGCCTCGGGACAGGGGAGCAGTTCTTC. It translates to CAWSLGTGEQFF.

The chain has TRBV19 and TRBJ2-7; the D gene is possibly TRBD2 (5 bases). The CDR3 runs 15 residues. Trimming took off 0 bases at V and 6 bases at J, with 15 bases between the two ends. The germline V gene has CDR1 LNHDA and CDR2 SQIVND (reference sequence). CDR3 DNA: TGTGCCAGTAGTATAGATCTCCGGGGTGGTAGCGAGCAGTACTTC. This translates into CASSIDLRGGSEQYF. Full variable domain (missing parts from reference TRBV19 and TRBJ2-7): DGGITQSPKYLFRKEGQNVTLSCEQNLNHDAMYWYRQDPGQGLRLIYYSQIVNDFQKGDIAEGYSVSREKKESFPLTVTSAQKNPTAFYLCASSIDLRGGSEQYFGPGTRLTVT.

The DNA of the CDR3 is TGTGCCAGCAGTGTTAGTAACTATGGCTACACCTTC. As protein: CASSVSNYGYTF. V gene TRBV25-1 combines with J gene TRBJ1-2; D remains ambiguous. Looked up from germline, CDR1 is MGHDK and CDR2 is SYGVNS. This CDR3 has 12 residues. V was cut by 4 bases and J by 1 base, with 4 bases left in between.